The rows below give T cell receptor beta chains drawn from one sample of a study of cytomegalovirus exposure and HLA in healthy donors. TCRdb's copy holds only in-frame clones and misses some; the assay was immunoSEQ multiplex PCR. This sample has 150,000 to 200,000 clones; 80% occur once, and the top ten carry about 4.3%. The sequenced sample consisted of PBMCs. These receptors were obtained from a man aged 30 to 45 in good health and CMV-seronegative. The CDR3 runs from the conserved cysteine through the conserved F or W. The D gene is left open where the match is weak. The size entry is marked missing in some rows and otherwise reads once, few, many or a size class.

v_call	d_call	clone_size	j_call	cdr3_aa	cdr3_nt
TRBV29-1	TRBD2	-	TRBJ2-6	CSAQGGTGANVLTF	TGCAGCGCCCAGGGAGGGACTGGGGCCAACGTCCTGACTTTC
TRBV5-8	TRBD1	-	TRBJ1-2	CASSDRDRTGVNYGYTF	TGTGCCAGCAGCGACCGGGACAGAACGGGGGTGAACTATGGCTACACCTTC
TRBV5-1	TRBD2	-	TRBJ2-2	CASSQGGASGELFF	TGCGCCAGCAGTCAGGGAGGGGCGAGCGGGGAGCTGTTTTTT
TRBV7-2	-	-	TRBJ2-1	CASSLVNSPYNEQFF	TGTGCCAGCAGCTTAGTGAATAGCCCCTACAATGAGCAGTTCTTC
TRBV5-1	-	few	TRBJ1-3	CASSLDGGNTIYF	TGCGCCAGCAGCTTGGACGGTGGAAACACCATATATTTT
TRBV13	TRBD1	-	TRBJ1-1	CASSLGQGWTEAFF	TGTGCCAGCAGCTTGGGACAGGGGTGGACTGAAGCTTTCTTT
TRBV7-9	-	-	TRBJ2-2	CASSWDLPNTGELFF	TGTGCCAGCAGCTGGGACTTGCCGAACACCGGGGAGCTGTTTTTT
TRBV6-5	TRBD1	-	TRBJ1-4	CASTARGANEKLFF	TGTGCCAGCACCGCCAGGGGGGCGAATGAAAAACTGTTTTTT
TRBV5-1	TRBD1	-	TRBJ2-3	CASSDPGRGGRDTQYF	TGCGCCAGCAGCGACCCTGGTAGAGGGGGCAGGGATACGCAGTATTTT
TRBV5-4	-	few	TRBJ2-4	CASSFGAKNIQYF	TGTGCCAGCAGCTTCGGAGCCAAAAACATTCAGTACTTC
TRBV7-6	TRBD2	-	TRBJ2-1	CASSSISAGGGEQFF	TGTGCCAGCAGCTCGATCTCTGCGGGAGGGGGAGAGCAGTTCTTC
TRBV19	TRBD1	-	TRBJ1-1	CASSTWTGNTEAFF	TGTGCCAGTAGTACCTGGACAGGAAACACTGAAGCTTTCTTT
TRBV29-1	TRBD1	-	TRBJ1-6	CSVRQGTDSNSPLHF	TGCAGCGTTCGCCAGGGGACAGACAGTAATTCACCCCTCCACTTT
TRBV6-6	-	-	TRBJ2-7	CASSYSSATRRYEQYF	TGCGCCAGCAGTTACTCCTCCGCGACTAGGCGCTACGAGCAGTACTTC
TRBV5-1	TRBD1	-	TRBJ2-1	CASSSGTGTYNEQFF	TGCGCCAGCAGCTCCGGGACAGGGACCTACAATGAGCAGTTCTTC
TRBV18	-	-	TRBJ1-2	CASSPNEYGYTF	TGTGCCAGCTCACCAAATGAGTATGGCTACACCTTC
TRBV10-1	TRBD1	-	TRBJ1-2	CASRYRRGRRSNYGYTF	TGCGCCAGCAGATACCGAAGGGGGCGGCGGAGTAACTATGGCTACACCTTC
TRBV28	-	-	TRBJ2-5	CASRSGLGISDAETQYF	TGTGCCAGCAGGTCCGGACTGGGAATTTCTGACGCAGAGACCCAGTACTTC
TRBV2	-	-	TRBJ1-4	CASSGGAVNEKLFF	TGTGCCAGCAGTGGGGGAGCCGTGAATGAAAAACTGTTTTTT
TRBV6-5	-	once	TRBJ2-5	CASRWGHSQETQYF	TGTGCCAGCCGGTGGGGACACAGCCAAGAGACCCAGTACTTC
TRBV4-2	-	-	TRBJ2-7	CASSQSGIDGIYEQYF	TGTGCCAGCAGCCAATCGGGGATCGACGGTATCTACGAGCAGTACTTC
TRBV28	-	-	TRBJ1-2	CASSPPGGTYGYTF	TGTGCCAGCAGTCCCCCTGGGGGGACCTATGGCTACACCTTC
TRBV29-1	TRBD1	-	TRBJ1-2	CSVRTGNGLGLYGYTF	TGCAGCGTCAGGACAGGAAACGGGCTCGGTCTCTATGGCTACACCTTC
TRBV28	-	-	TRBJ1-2	CASQKEGTYGYTF	TGTGCCAGCCAAAAAGAGGGTACCTATGGCTACACCTTC
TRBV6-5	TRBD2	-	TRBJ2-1	CASSYVVAGEGEQFF	TGTGCCAGCAGTTACGTCGTAGCGGGAGAGGGTGAGCAGTTCTTC
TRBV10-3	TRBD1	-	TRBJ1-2	CAISTGDCGYTF	TGTGCCATCAGTACAGGGGACTGTGGCTACACCTTC